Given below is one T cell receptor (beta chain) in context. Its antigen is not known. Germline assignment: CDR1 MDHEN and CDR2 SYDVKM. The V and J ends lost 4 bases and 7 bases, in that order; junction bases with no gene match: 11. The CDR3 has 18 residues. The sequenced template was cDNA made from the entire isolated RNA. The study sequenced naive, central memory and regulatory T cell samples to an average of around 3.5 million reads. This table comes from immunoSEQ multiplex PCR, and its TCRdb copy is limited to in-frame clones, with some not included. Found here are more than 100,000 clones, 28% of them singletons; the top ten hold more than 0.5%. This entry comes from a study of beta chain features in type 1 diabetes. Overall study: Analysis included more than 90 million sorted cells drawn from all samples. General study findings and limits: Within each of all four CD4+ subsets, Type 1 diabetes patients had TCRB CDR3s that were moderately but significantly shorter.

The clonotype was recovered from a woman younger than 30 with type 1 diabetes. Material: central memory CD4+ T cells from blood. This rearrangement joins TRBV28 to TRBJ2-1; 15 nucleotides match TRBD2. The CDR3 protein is CASSSYGTSGRFVNEQFF. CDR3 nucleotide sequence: TGTGCCAGCAGTTCCTACGGGACTAGCGGGAGGTTTGTAAATGAGCAGTTCTTC. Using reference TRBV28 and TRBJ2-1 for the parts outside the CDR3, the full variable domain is DVKVTQSSRYLVKRTGEKVFLECVQDMDHENMFWYRQDPGLGLRLIYFSYDVKMKEKGDIPEGYSVSREKKERFSLILESASTNQTSMYLCASSSYGTSGRFVNEQFFGPGTRLTVL.